These T cell receptor beta chains were read from a single sample in a study of T-cell memory formation after mild COVID-19. TCRdb processed the 5' RACE reads anew with MiXCR; each CDR3 protein has one entry. The sample contains about 390,000 distinct CDR3 sequences, approximately 16% of which appear only once. What was sequenced was PBMCs or a T cell subset sorted from them (not recorded which). The receptor source for this set is a man aged 18 to 30 who had mild COVID-19 (a few samples of this study predate the infection). Cell type and time point are not known. CDR3s include the opening cysteine and the closing phenylalanine or tryptophan. Each record gives: D gene, J gene, V gene, clone size, CDR3 protein, CDR3 DNA. A D gene is named only where the DNA matches it firmly. Clone size is shown for a subset of rows, as once, few, many or a class of expanded clone.

d_gene: TRBD1
j_gene: TRBJ2-4
v_gene: TRBV5-5
abundance: -
CDR3aa: CASSPETGENIQYF
CDR3nt: TGTGCCAGCAGCCCGGAGACAGGGGAAAACATTCAGTACTTC

d_gene: -
j_gene: TRBJ2-3
v_gene: TRBV5-1
abundance: -
CDR3aa: CASSLGRNPEGDTQYF
CDR3nt: TGCGCCAGCAGCTTGGGCCGGAACCCCGAGGGAGATACGCAGTATTTT

d_gene: -
j_gene: TRBJ2-1
v_gene: TRBV7-2
abundance: many
CDR3aa: CASSPGGRGLMNEQFF
CDR3nt: TGTGCCAGCAGTCCCGGGGGTAGGGGCCTGATGAATGAGCAGTTCTTC

d_gene: -
j_gene: TRBJ1-2
v_gene: TRBV7-2
abundance: -
CDR3aa: CASSLGGIYGYTF
CDR3nt: TGTGCCAGCAGCTTAGGGGGGATCTATGGCTACACCTTC

d_gene: -
j_gene: TRBJ1-2
v_gene: TRBV5-1
abundance: -
CDR3aa: CASSPGGSLNYGYTF
CDR3nt: TGCGCCAGCAGCCCGGGGGGAAGCCTTAACTATGGCTACACCTTC

d_gene: TRBD2
j_gene: TRBJ2-5
v_gene: TRBV7-2
abundance: few
CDR3aa: CASSQAGGRETQYF
CDR3nt: TGTGCCAGCAGCCAGGCGGGGGGGCGAGAGACCCAGTACTTC

d_gene: TRBD2
j_gene: TRBJ2-3
v_gene: TRBV7-2
abundance: few
CDR3aa: CASSPKTSAWGTDTQYF
CDR3nt: TGTGCCAGCAGCCCGAAGACTAGCGCATGGGGCACAGATACGCAGTATTTT

d_gene: -
j_gene: TRBJ1-3
v_gene: TRBV11-2
abundance: few
CDR3aa: CASSLGSRNTIYF
CDR3nt: TGTGCCAGCAGCTTGGGGTCGAGGAACACCATATATTTT

d_gene: -
j_gene: TRBJ2-2
v_gene: TRBV19
abundance: -
CDR3aa: CASTPLGGSGELFF
CDR3nt: TGTGCCAGTACTCCTCTGGGGGGCTCCGGGGAGCTGTTTTTT

d_gene: TRBD2
j_gene: TRBJ2-5
v_gene: TRBV14
abundance: -
CDR3aa: CASSRSGGATQETQYF
CDR3nt: TGTGCCAGCAGCCGAAGCGGGGGGGCGACTCAAGAGACCCAGTACTTC

d_gene: TRBD1
j_gene: TRBJ2-7
v_gene: TRBV6-6
abundance: -
CDR3aa: CASSYGTGSEQYF
CDR3nt: TGTGCCAGCAGTTACGGGACAGGGAGCGAGCAGTACTTC

d_gene: TRBD2
j_gene: TRBJ2-3
v_gene: TRBV12-3/TRBV12-4
abundance: -
CDR3aa: CASTRLAGGPVADTQYF
CDR3nt: TGTGCCAGCACCCGACTAGCGGGGGGGCCCGTAGCAGATACGCAGTATTTT

d_gene: TRBD2
j_gene: TRBJ2-3
v_gene: TRBV18
abundance: -
CDR3aa: CASSPSLAGSTDTQYF
CDR3nt: TGTGCCAGCTCACCGAGCCTAGCGGGGAGCACAGATACGCAGTATTTT

d_gene: -
j_gene: TRBJ2-1
v_gene: TRBV12-3/TRBV12-4
abundance: many
CDR3aa: CASSDNEQFF
CDR3nt: TGTGCCAGCAGTGACAATGAGCAGTTCTTC

d_gene: -
j_gene: TRBJ1-4
v_gene: TRBV6-5
abundance: few
CDR3aa: CASSSNSDGRKLFF
CDR3nt: TGTGCCAGCAGCTCAAACTCCGACGGACGAAAACTGTTTTTT

d_gene: -
j_gene: TRBJ1-5
v_gene: TRBV4-1
abundance: -
CDR3aa: CASSQVLRDSNQPQHF
CDR3nt: TGCGCCAGCAGCCAAGTTTTAAGGGACAGCAATCAGCCCCAGCATTTT

d_gene: -
j_gene: TRBJ2-1
v_gene: TRBV20-1
abundance: many
CDR3aa: CSASRQWPTYNEQFF
CDR3nt: TGCAGTGCTAGTCGACAGTGGCCAACCTACAATGAGCAGTTCTTC

d_gene: -
j_gene: TRBJ1-1
v_gene: TRBV7-2
abundance: -
CDR3aa: CASSLHMGDTEAFF
CDR3nt: TGTGCCAGCAGTCTACACATGGGAGACACTGAAGCTTTCTTT

d_gene: TRBD2
j_gene: TRBJ2-5
v_gene: TRBV4-3
abundance: -
CDR3aa: CASSQRRPGLAGGMTQYF
CDR3nt: TGCGCCAGCAGTCAGAGACGACCGGGACTAGCGGGGGGCATGACCCAGTACTTC

d_gene: TRBD2
j_gene: TRBJ2-3
v_gene: TRBV12-3/TRBV12-4
abundance: few
CDR3aa: CASSPGSGGLTDTQYF
CDR3nt: TGTGCCAGCAGCCCTGGTAGCGGGGGGCTTACAGATACGCAGTATTTT

d_gene: -
j_gene: TRBJ2-2
v_gene: TRBV7-7
abundance: -
CDR3aa: CASSLSGYGELFF
CDR3nt: TGTGCCAGCAGCTTATCCGGGTACGGGGAGCTGTTTTTT

d_gene: -
j_gene: TRBJ2-2
v_gene: TRBV5-1
abundance: few
CDR3aa: CASSFRRGIDGELFF
CDR3nt: TGCGCCAGCAGCTTCCGGAGGGGCATAGACGGGGAGCTGTTTTTT

d_gene: TRBD2
j_gene: TRBJ2-7
v_gene: TRBV5-1
abundance: few
CDR3aa: CATSRSGDFYEQYF
CDR3nt: TGCGCCACCAGTCGCAGCGGGGACTTCTACGAGCAGTACTTC

d_gene: -
j_gene: TRBJ1-1
v_gene: TRBV19
abundance: -
CDR3aa: CASSIRAGATEAFF
CDR3nt: TGTGCCAGTAGTATAAGGGCAGGGGCCACTGAAGCTTTCTTT

d_gene: TRBD2
j_gene: TRBJ2-3
v_gene: TRBV7-3
abundance: few
CDR3aa: CASSTAGGGTDTQYF
CDR3nt: TGTGCCAGCAGCACCGCGGGGGGAGGGACAGATACGCAGTATTTT

d_gene: -
j_gene: TRBJ2-1
v_gene: TRBV5-4
abundance: -
CDR3aa: CASSPEDRNNEQFF
CDR3nt: TGTGCCAGCAGCCCGGAGGACCGGAACAATGAGCAGTTCTTC

d_gene: -
j_gene: TRBJ2-5
v_gene: TRBV5-1
abundance: few
CDR3aa: CASAPSFSDETQYF
CDR3nt: TGCGCCAGCGCCCCCAGCTTTAGCGATGAGACCCAGTACTTC

d_gene: TRBD2
j_gene: TRBJ2-5
v_gene: TRBV6-5
abundance: -
CDR3aa: CASSYSSGVERQETQYF
CDR3nt: TGTGCCAGCAGTTACTCGAGCGGGGTTGAGCGCCAAGAGACCCAGTACTTC

d_gene: -
j_gene: TRBJ2-1
v_gene: TRBV5-6
abundance: -
CDR3aa: CASSLGPYYNEQFF
CDR3nt: TGTGCCAGCAGCTTGGGGCCATACTACAATGAGCAGTTCTTC

d_gene: -
j_gene: TRBJ2-5
v_gene: TRBV7-9
abundance: many
CDR3aa: CASSSPTGAETQYF
CDR3nt: TGTGCCAGCAGCTCCCCCACGGGGGCCGAGACCCAGTACTTC

d_gene: -
j_gene: TRBJ2-5
v_gene: TRBV4-2
abundance: few
CDR3aa: CASSQDWTGIQETQYF
CDR3nt: TGTGCCAGCAGCCAAGATTGGACCGGGATTCAAGAGACCCAGTACTTC

d_gene: -
j_gene: TRBJ1-2
v_gene: TRBV12-3/TRBV12-4
abundance: -
CDR3aa: CASSLTGHYGYTF
CDR3nt: TGTGCCAGCAGTTTAACCGGTCACTATGGCTACACCTTC

d_gene: TRBD1
j_gene: TRBJ2-7
v_gene: TRBV20-1
abundance: -
CDR3aa: CSARDRTGRKMLYEQYF
CDR3nt: TGCAGTGCTAGAGATCGGACAGGTAGGAAGATGTTGTACGAGCAGTACTTC

d_gene: -
j_gene: TRBJ1-1
v_gene: TRBV7-9
abundance: -
CDR3aa: CASSPVRNTETFF
CDR3nt: TGTGCCAGCAGCCCCGTTCGGAACACTGAAACTTTCTTT

d_gene: -
j_gene: TRBJ1-2
v_gene: TRBV19
abundance: once
CDR3aa: CASSIVGGNRGYTF
CDR3nt: TGTGCCAGTAGTATAGTAGGGGGTAATCGTGGCTACACCTTC

d_gene: TRBD2
j_gene: TRBJ2-1
v_gene: TRBV7-2
abundance: -
CDR3aa: CASSKGLGLAGGQYNEQFF
CDR3nt: TGTGCCAGCAGCAAAGGGTTGGGACTAGCGGGGGGGCAGTACAATGAGCAGTTCTTC

d_gene: -
j_gene: TRBJ1-5
v_gene: TRBV19
abundance: -
CDR3aa: CASRTGQGLNQPQHF
CDR3nt: TGTGCCAGCCGGACTGGGCAGGGGCTTAATCAGCCCCAGCATTTT

d_gene: TRBD1
j_gene: TRBJ1-1
v_gene: TRBV19
abundance: -
CDR3aa: CASTPWPRDRITEAFF
CDR3nt: TGTGCCAGTACTCCCTGGCCCAGGGACAGGATCACTGAAGCTTTCTTT

d_gene: TRBD1
j_gene: TRBJ1-2
v_gene: TRBV29-1
abundance: -
CDR3aa: CSVRDRRNYGYTF
CDR3nt: TGCAGCGTTAGGGACAGGCGAAACTATGGCTACACCTTC

d_gene: TRBD1
j_gene: TRBJ2-5
v_gene: TRBV5-5
abundance: -
CDR3aa: CASSGGQGVQETQYF
CDR3nt: TGTGCCAGCAGCGGGGGACAGGGGGTACAAGAGACCCAGTACTTC

d_gene: -
j_gene: TRBJ1-6
v_gene: TRBV7-8
abundance: -
CDR3aa: CASSLGAGPYNSPLHF
CDR3nt: TGTGCCAGCAGCTTAGGTGCGGGCCCCTATAATTCACCCCTCCACTTT

d_gene: -
j_gene: TRBJ1-1
v_gene: TRBV29-1
abundance: -
CDR3aa: CSVFRDINTEAFF
CDR3nt: TGCAGCGTTTTTCGCGACATTAACACTGAAGCTTTCTTT

d_gene: TRBD1
j_gene: TRBJ1-1
v_gene: TRBV5-1
abundance: few
CDR3aa: CASSPTGGHTEAFF
CDR3nt: TGCGCCAGCAGCCCAACAGGGGGTCACACTGAAGCTTTCTTT

d_gene: -
j_gene: TRBJ1-5
v_gene: TRBV12-3/TRBV12-4
abundance: few
CDR3aa: CASSRVWQPQHF
CDR3nt: TGTGCCAGCAGTCGGGTTTGGCAGCCCCAGCATTTT

d_gene: -
j_gene: TRBJ1-1
v_gene: TRBV5-1
abundance: few
CDR3aa: CASRGGRGTLNTEAFF
CDR3nt: TGCGCCAGCCGGGGGGGCAGGGGCACCCTCAACACTGAAGCTTTCTTT

d_gene: -
j_gene: TRBJ2-3
v_gene: TRBV4-1
abundance: -
CDR3aa: CASSQDYYQKDTDTQYF
CDR3nt: TGCGCCAGCAGCCAAGATTATTACCAGAAAGACACAGATACGCAGTATTTT

d_gene: -
j_gene: TRBJ2-2
v_gene: TRBV12-3/TRBV12-4
abundance: -
CDR3aa: CASSWENEAGELFF
CDR3nt: TGTGCCAGCAGTTGGGAGAATGAAGCCGGGGAGCTGTTTTTT

d_gene: TRBD2
j_gene: TRBJ2-7
v_gene: TRBV27
abundance: -
CDR3aa: CASSYSGGTAYEQYF
CDR3nt: TGTGCCAGCAGTTATAGCGGGGGGACCGCCTACGAGCAGTACTTC

d_gene: -
j_gene: TRBJ1-1
v_gene: TRBV5-4
abundance: many
CDR3aa: CASSGDLNTEAFF
CDR3nt: TGTGCCAGCAGCGGAGACTTGAACACTGAAGCTTTCTTT

d_gene: -
j_gene: TRBJ2-5
v_gene: TRBV12-3/TRBV12-4
abundance: -
CDR3aa: CASSSSWGLRETQYF
CDR3nt: TGTGCCAGCAGTTCAAGTTGGGGACTGCGGGAGACCCAGTACTTC